This T cell receptor (beta chain) was sequenced during a study of blood T cell repertoires in COVID-19. Whole-study context: The origin of the acute and convalescent COVID-19 samples was the United States, Italy and Spain. Sources were T cells, B-cell-depleted T cells, or PBMCs; the material itself was cDNA or gDNA.

This clone appeared once. Germline V gene data show CDR1 as SGHNT and CDR2 as YYREEE (reference sequence). V dropped 4 bases and J dropped 3 bases, with 13 bases sitting between them. This CDR3 region has 14 residues. In the original analysis: Nucleated cell counts were estimated from reference gene primer amplification. Assay used: immunoSEQ multiplex PCR; TCRdb lists only in-frame clones, some missing. V and J calls and clone size are given by that table; D and trimming were obtained from the DNA. The sample includes 28,000 or so clones, almost 90% of them seen just once. Specimen: peripheral blood. The clonotype comes from a man in his 70s with acute or convalescent COVID-19. This sequence joins TRBV5-4 and TRBJ2-5, with TRBD1 as a possible D gene (6 bases). Here the CDR3 DNA reads TGTGCCAGCAGCGTTGGACAGATAGAAGAGACCCAGTACTTC. As protein: CASSVGQIEETQYF.